The 9 T cell receptor delta chains below come from one sample, sequenced in a study of gamma-delta chains in newborns, infants, children. TCRdb ran CATT on the reads. The sample consists of 3,000 to 4,000 delta-chain clones, around 0.65% of them appearing once. Sequencing input: blood. The receptor source for this set is a child who was a newborn, infant or young child, either healthy, febrile or measles-vaccinated (not recorded which).

Remarks on this clone: For this DNA, TCRdb reports the protein of a much larger clone, which diverges at residue 7, most likely from a read error; the protein presented here is translated directly from the DNA. CDR3: CACDTGGPAQLFF. DNA of the CDR3: TGTGCCTGTGACACGGGGGGTCCAGCACAACTCTTCTTT. The rearrangement uses TRDV2 and TRDJ2, with D maybe TRDD3 (5 bases). The CDR3 is 13 residues long. Trimming stripped 1 base from V and 6 bases from J, with 8 bases between. From germline, CDR1 is GEAIGNYY and CDR2 EKD.

About this clone itself: The protein TCRdb lists belongs to a much larger clone and differs from this DNA's translation at residue 10, which points to a read error; the protein shown is made from the DNA. J is TRDJ3 and V is TRDV2, with D perhaps matching TRDD3 (6 bases). V was trimmed by 0 bases and J by 5 bases, leaving 13 bases between them. The CDR3 is 17 residues long. Per germline, CDR1 GEAIGNYY and CDR2 EKD. This CDR3 is CACDTVLGSRDTRQMFF. CDR3 coding DNA: TGTGCCTGTGACACCGTACTGGGTTCCCGGGACACCCGACAGATGTTTTTC.

The sample holds a few counts of this clone. A read error likely explains this, since a far larger clone differs by one base. The sample holds other DNA sequences that translate to the same CDR3. The chain links TRDV2 to TRDJ3, with 8 positions matching TRDD3. The CDR3 spans 21 residues. Losses at the gene ends were 4 bases for V and 0 bases for J; bases not matched to a gene: 16. Germline V gene data show CDR1 as GEAIGNYY and CDR2 as EKD. Here the CDR3 reads CACDTVRDTQSGSWDTRQMFF. In DNA form, the CDR3 reads TGTGCCTGTGATACCGTACGGGATACGCAGTCAGGCTCCTGGGACACCCGACAGATGTTTTTC.

Regarding this clone: Relative to the germline gene, one junction end is altered; a read error may explain this. The same CDR3 is also encoded by other DNA sequences in this sample. For the CDR3, the DNA is TGTGCCTGTGACCCACTGGGGGATAAGAGCTCCTGGGACACCCGACAGACGTTCTTC. It translates to CACDPLGDKSSWDTRQTFF. The rearrangement uses TRDV2 and TRDJ3, with 11 nucleotides matching TRDD3. CDR1 is GEAIGNYY and CDR2 is EKD in the germline V gene. The CDR3 has 19 amino acids.

A remark on this clone: A far bigger clonotype differs at one base, so this is likely a read error. This sequence joins TRDV2 and TRDJ3; 11 bases map to TRDD3. The ends lost 3 bases at V and 0 bases at J; junction bases unmatched: 3. From germline, CDR1 is GEAIGNYY and CDR2 EKD. The CDR3 sequence is 18 residues long. CDR3 bases: TGTGCCTGTGACGATACTGGGGGATACTCCTGGGACACCCGACAGATGTTTTTC. It translates to CACDDTGGYSWDTRQMFF.

This clone was seen a few times. TCRdb's protein, taken from a much larger clone, differs from this DNA's translation at residue 9, likely owing to a read error; the protein displayed comes from the DNA. This chain connects TRDV2 to TRDJ1; 8 nucleotides line up with TRDD3. Trimming cost V 4 bases and J 1 base; bases outside gene matches: 7. CDR1 GEAIGNYY and CDR2 EKD come from the germline V gene. CDR3 length: 15 residues. CDR3 residues: CACDALLGGTDKLIF. CDR3 nucleotides: TGTGCCTGTGATGCCCTACTGGGGGGCACCGATAAACTCATCTTT.

About this clone: TCRdb records a much larger clone's protein for this DNA, with a difference at residues 3 and 9 that likely arises from a read error; the protein given is the translation of the DNA. This chain connects TRDV2 to TRDJ3; maybe TRDD3 (6 bases). Germline lookup yields CDR1 GEAIGNYY and CDR2 EKD. The CDR3 contains 17 residues. CDR3 residues: CARDTGWGPWDTRQMFF. The CDR3 DNA follows: TGTGCCCGTGACACCGGCTGGGGCCCCTGGGACACCCGACAGATGTTTTTC.

To note about this clone: The TCRdb protein comes from a much larger clone and disagrees with this DNA's translation at residues 3 and 7, likely due to a read error; the protein given here is derived from the DNA. The chain carries TRDV2 and TRDJ1; 7 nucleotides line up with TRDD3. Germline CDR1 GEAIGNYY, CDR2 EKD. This CDR3 has 14 amino acids. CDR3 amino acids: CASDDVPGDLKLIF. The CDR3 bases are TGTGCCAGTGACGATGTACCGGGGGATCTCAAACTCATCTTT.

This clone was counted a few times. A read error likely explains this, since a far larger clone differs by one base. Other DNA sequences in this sample translate to the same CDR3. The V call is TRDV2, the J call TRDJ1; 10 bases agree with TRDD3. From germline, CDR1 is GEAIGNYY and CDR2 EKD. The length of the CDR3 is 15 residues. The junction had 9 bases not matched to a gene; V was cut back by 7 bases and J by 2 bases. The CDR3 nucleotides read TGTGCCTGCGACCCTTTACTGGGGGATACCGATAAACTCATCTTT. This encodes CACDPLLGDTDKLIF.